This record concerns one T cell receptor (beta chain) sequence. V shed 4 bases and J 0 bases; nucleotides not matched to a gene: 4. There are 15 residues in the CDR3. From germline, CDR1 is SGHNT and CDR2 YYREEE (reference sequence). The data derive from a study of blood T cell repertoires in COVID-19. Study in general: T cells, B-cell-depleted T cells, or PBMCs provided the cDNA or gDNA that served as material.

In the authors' methods: Estimates of nucleated cell counts were drawn from the amplification of reference gene primers. Profiling relied on immunoSEQ multiplex PCR, and the TCRdb table lists in-frame clones only, not all of them. That table gives V, J and clone size, and the DNA gave D and trimming. The sample yields roughly 180,000 clones, approximately 85% seen once. All enrollees were roughly 18 to 89 years old and from some 24 US areas. Recovery among Cohort 3 donors was established by two negative PCRs, clearance, or symptom resolution. Sequenced: PBMCs or T cells enriched from blood (not recorded which). This receptor was obtained from a man aged 35-49 years who had recovered from COVID-19. The gene calls are TRBV5-4 and TRBJ2-5, with 9 nucleotides matching TRBD2. CDR3 in amino acids: CASSRRGGNQETQYF. CDR3 in DNA: TGTGCCAGCAGCCGGCGGGGGGGGAACCAAGAGACCCAGTACTTC.